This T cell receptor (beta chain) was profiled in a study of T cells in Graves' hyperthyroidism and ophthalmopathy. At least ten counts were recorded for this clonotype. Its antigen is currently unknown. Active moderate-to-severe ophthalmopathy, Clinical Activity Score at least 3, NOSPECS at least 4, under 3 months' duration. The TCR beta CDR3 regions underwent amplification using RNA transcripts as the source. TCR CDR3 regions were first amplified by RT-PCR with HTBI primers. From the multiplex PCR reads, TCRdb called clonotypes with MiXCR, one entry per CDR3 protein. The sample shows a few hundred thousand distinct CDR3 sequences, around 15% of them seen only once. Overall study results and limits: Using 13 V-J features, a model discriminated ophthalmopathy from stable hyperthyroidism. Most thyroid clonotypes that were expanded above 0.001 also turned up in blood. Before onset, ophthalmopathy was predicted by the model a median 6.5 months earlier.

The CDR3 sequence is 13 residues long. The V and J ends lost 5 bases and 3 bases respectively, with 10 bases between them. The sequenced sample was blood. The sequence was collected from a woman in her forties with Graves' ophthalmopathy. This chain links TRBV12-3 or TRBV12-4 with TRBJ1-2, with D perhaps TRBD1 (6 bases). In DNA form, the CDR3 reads TGTGCCAGCAGTAGACAGGTCCACTATGGCTACACCTTC. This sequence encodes CASSRQVHYGYTF.